The 2 T cell receptor beta chains below were found in one sample sequenced in a study of human T cells and chemical hapten exposure. Time point given: patch test 1, 2 weeks after DPC sensitization. Indicated treatment: therapeutic diphenylcyclopropenone sensitization with weekly scalp DPC. One entry per CDR3 protein results from TCRdb running MiXCR on the RACE reads. Among roughly 70,000 distinct CDR3 sequences listed, around 30% were seen once. The specimen was whole blood, collected in connection with sensitization to the hapten diphenylcyclopropenone (DPC). The receptors derive from a man between 40 and 49 years old with alopecia areata. Some clones in this sample may be carry-over from other donors' samples.

This sequence joins TRBV10-2 and TRBJ1-2; D gene unclear. V was clipped by 1 base and J by 5 bases, with 14 bases between them. There are 15 residues in the CDR3. CDR1 WSHSY and CDR2 SAAADI come from the germline V gene. The CDR3 sequence: CASSEFEGQRYGYTF. The CDR3 DNA sequence: TGCGCCAGCAGTGAGTTCGAAGGCCAGCGGTATGGCTACACCTTC.

The chain carries TRBV10-3 and TRBJ2-1; TRBD2 matches at 7 bases. Unmatched junction bases numbered 13, after V lost 3 bases and J lost 8 bases. The CDR3 runs 16 residues. The germline V gene encodes CDR1 ENHRY and CDR2 SYGVKD. CDR3 residues: CAISDFGGGDRDEQFF. The CDR3 nucleotides are TGTGCCATCAGTGATTTTGGGGGAGGGGATCGCGATGAGCAGTTCTTC.